These 12 T cell receptor beta chains originate from one sample sequenced in a study of shared clonotypes between healthy human individuals. TCRdb's table, derived via immunoSEQ multiplex PCR, lists solely in-frame clones and lacks some. The sample lists under 600,000 clones, roughly 79% occurring once. What was sequenced was PBMCs. These receptors were collected from a middle-aged woman in good health. Some clones in this sample may be carry-over from other donors' samples.

This chain connects TRBV10-3 to TRBJ2-5; D is possibly TRBD1 (6 bases). This CDR3 has 15 residues. V was clipped by 0 bases and J by 2 bases, with 10 bases between them. The V gene's germline CDR1 is ENHRY and CDR2 SYGVKD. DNA of the CDR3: TGTGCCATCAGTGAGTCCAGAGGGGGACAAGAGACCCAGTACTTC. As protein: CAISESRGGQETQYF.

The chain links TRBV18 to TRBJ2-3; no clear D gene. Germline V gives CDR1 KGHSH, CDR2 LQKENI. The V and J ends lost 5 bases and 5 bases respectively, with 20 bases between them. This CDR3 comprises 16 residues. The CDR3 loop reads CASSTIDTRVGDTQYF. The CDR3 bases are TGTGCCAGCTCAACTATCGACACCCGGGTCGGAGATACGCAGTATTTT.

This clone has more than one count but fewer than ten. The rearrangement joins TRBV19 to TRBJ2-1, with 7 bases identical to TRBD2. The CDR3 has 14 amino acids. V shed 5 bases, J shed 5 bases, and the junction held 6 bases outside the gene matches. Germline assignment: CDR1 LNHDA and CDR2 SQIVND (reference sequence). The CDR3 nucleotides are TGTGCCAGTAGTCAGCGGGACTGGGACAATGAGCAGTTCTTC. It specifies CASSQRDWDNEQFF.

The chain couples TRBV28 to TRBJ1-3; TRBD1 matches at 8 bases. The CDR3 contains 15 residues. J gave up 5 bases and V 5 bases, and 8 bases lay outside the gene matches. Looked up from germline, CDR1 is MDHEN and CDR2 is SYDVKM. The CDR3 nucleotides are TGTGCCAGCAGTCCGGGAGGACAGGGAAGAAACACCATATATTTT. Encoded protein: CASSPGGQGRNTIYF.

About this clone itself: A far larger clone is one base from this, pointing to a likely read error. The chain links TRBV30 to TRBJ2-6; unclear D gene. With the DNA end fitting TRBJ2-7 better, the J assignment may be wrong. CDR3 length: 13 amino acids. The V gene's germline CDR1 is GTSNPN and CDR2 SVGIG (reference sequence). Written as DNA, the CDR3 is TGTGCCTGGAGTGTGTACTTCGAAAGCGAGCAGTACTTC. Amino acid sequence: CAWSVYFESEQYF.

This clone was picked up many times. V gene TRBV19 combines with J gene TRBJ2-7, with unresolved D. The CDR3 is made up of 14 amino acids. V lost 5 bases and J lost 5, with 16 bases in between. The germline V gene encodes CDR1 LNHDA and CDR2 SQIVND (reference sequence). CDR3 region: CASSAVWGTDEQYF. CDR3 nucleotides: TGTGCCAGTAGTGCGGTCTGGGGAACTGACGAGCAGTACTTC.

This clone has a handful of counts. V usage is TRBV2 and J usage is TRBJ1-2, with TRBD1 as a possible D gene (5 bases). V was shortened by 4 bases and J by 7 bases, with 10 bases between the two germline ends. Per germline, CDR1 SNHLY and CDR2 FYNNEI. The CDR3 is made up of 12 amino acids. For the CDR3, the DNA is TGTGCCAGCAGTGTCGACAGCGGTGGCTACACCTTC. This gives the protein CASSVDSGGYTF.

This clone has a handful of counts. This rearrangement joins TRBV7-2 to TRBJ2-3; 7 bases are shared with TRBD2. The V gene's germline CDR1 is SGHTA and CDR2 FQGNSA. The J segment lost 1 base and the V segment lost 5 bases, leaving 9 bases of the junction unmatched. This CDR3 spans 16 amino acids. The CDR3 DNA sequence: TGTGCCAGCAGCCATCTAGGGCTAGCGGGCACAGATACGCAGTATTTT. Translated: CASSHLGLAGTDTQYF.

The genes are TRBV10-3 and TRBJ2-5; TRBD2 aligns across 8 bases. The CDR3 sequence is 14 residues long. The germline V gene encodes CDR1 ENHRY and CDR2 SYGVKD. Trimming at V came to 10 bases and at J to 5 bases, leaving 12 bases not matched to a gene. The DNA for the CDR3 is TGTGCCACCTCCTTTGCGGGAGGCGGGGAGACCCAGTACTTC. The encoded protein is CATSFAGGGETQYF.

The V and J genes are TRBV29-1 and TRBJ2-5; the match to TRBD2 covers 8 bases. The tail of the sequence fits TRBJ2-7 better, so the J call may be wrong. Germline V CDR1 and CDR2: SQVTM, ANQGSEA. The CDR3 has 13 residues. The CDR3 sequence is CSVVGGRSHEQYF. The CDR3 region has the DNA TGCAGCGTTGTTGGCGGGAGGTCCCACGAGCAGTACTTC.

In the case of this clone: The junction departs from the called germline gene at one end, perhaps through a read error. This chain joins TRBV5-5 and TRBJ1-3; possible D gene TRBD1, 5 bases. Looked up from germline, CDR1 is SGHKS and CDR2 is YYEKEE (reference sequence). CDR3 length: 13 amino acids. This CDR3 reads CASSLERGQGRNF. Written as DNA, the CDR3 is TGTGCCAGCAGCTTGGAAAGAGGGCAGGGCCGAAATTTT.

V is TRBV6-1 and J is TRBJ2-5, with 8 bases aligning to TRBD1. The germline V gene encodes CDR1 MNHNS and CDR2 SASEGT. The length of the CDR3 is 15 residues. V shed 6 bases, J shed 5 bases, and the junction held 11 bases outside the gene matches. The CDR3: CASSYDRGGLETQYF. The CDR3 region has the DNA TGTGCCAGCAGCTATGACAGGGGCGGTTTGGAGACCCAGTACTTC.